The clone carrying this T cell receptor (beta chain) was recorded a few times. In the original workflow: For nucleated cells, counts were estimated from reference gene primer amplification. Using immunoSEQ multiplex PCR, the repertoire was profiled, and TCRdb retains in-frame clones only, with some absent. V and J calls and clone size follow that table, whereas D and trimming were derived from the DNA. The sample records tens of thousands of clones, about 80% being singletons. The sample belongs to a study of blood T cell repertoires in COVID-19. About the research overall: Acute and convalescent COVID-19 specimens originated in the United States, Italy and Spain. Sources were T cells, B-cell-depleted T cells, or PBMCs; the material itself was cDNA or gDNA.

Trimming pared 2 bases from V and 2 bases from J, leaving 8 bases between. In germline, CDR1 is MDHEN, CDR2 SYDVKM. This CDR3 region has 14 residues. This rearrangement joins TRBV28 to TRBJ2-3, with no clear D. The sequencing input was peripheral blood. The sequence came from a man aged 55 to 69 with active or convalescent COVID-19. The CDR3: CASSLVSYTDTQYF. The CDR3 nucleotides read TGTGCCAGCAGTTTAGTTTCCTACACAGATACGCAGTATTTT.